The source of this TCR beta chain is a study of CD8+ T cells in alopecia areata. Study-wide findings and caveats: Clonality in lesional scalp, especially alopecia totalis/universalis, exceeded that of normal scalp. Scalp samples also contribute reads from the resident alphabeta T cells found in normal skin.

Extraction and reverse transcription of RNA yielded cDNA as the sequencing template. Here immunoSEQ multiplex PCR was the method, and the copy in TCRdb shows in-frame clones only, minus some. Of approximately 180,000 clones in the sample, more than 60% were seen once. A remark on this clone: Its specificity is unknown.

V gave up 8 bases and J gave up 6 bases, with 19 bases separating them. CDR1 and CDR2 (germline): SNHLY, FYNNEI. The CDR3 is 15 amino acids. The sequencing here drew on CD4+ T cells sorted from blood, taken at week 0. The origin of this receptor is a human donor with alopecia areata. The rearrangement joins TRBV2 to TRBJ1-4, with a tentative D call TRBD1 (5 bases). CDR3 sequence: CASGPTGTPDEKLFF. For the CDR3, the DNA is TGTGCCAGCGGGCCAACCGGGACGCCCGATGAAAAACTGTTTTTT. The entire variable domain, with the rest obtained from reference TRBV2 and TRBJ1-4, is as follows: EPEVTQTPSHQVTQMGQEVILRCVPISNHLYFYWYRQILGQKVEFLVSFYNNEISEKSEIFDDQFSVERPDGSNFTLKIRSTKLEDSAMYFCASGPTGTPDEKLFFGSGTQLSVL.